This TCR beta chain was found in a study of OX40 agonist ivuxolimab in advanced cancers. Study-level background: Allowance was made for prior anti-PD-1, anti-PD-L1 or anti-CTLA-4 therapy, and around 44% had some.

Germline V gene data show CDR1 as SEHNR and CDR2 as FQNEAQ (reference sequence). The CDR3 extends over 16 amino acids. V dropped 5 bases and J dropped 1 base, with 14 bases sitting between them. Sequencing was performed with immunoSEQ multiplex PCR; in TCRdb, only in-frame clones are kept and a portion is missing. The sample lists about 73,000 clones, over 80% seen once, with roughly 9.8% in the top ten. This chain uses TRBV7-9 with TRBJ2-2; tentative D call: TRBD2 (5 bases). The sample in question was CD4+ or CD8+ T cells sorted from blood, obtained in a trial of the OX40 agonist ivuxolimab. The receptor's source is an adult with an advanced solid tumor such as melanoma, head and neck, liver or kidney cancer. CDR3 bases: TGTGCCAGCAGCGTCGGGATTCTCCAGAACACCGGGGAGCTGTTTTTT. Amino acid sequence: CASSVGILQNTGELFF.